Reported below is one TCR beta chain. No antigen is known for it. Method: immunoSEQ multiplex PCR; TCRdb's copy keeps in-frame clones and lacks some. The table lists 200,000 to 300,000 clones, about 87% of them singletons. Trimming shortened V by 6 bases and J by 3 bases, and 18 bases separated the two germline ends. Germline V CDR1 and CDR2: SGHRS, YFSETQ. This CDR3 contains 15 residues. The sample originates from a study of cytomegalovirus exposure and HLA in healthy donors. Study-level findings and limits: Across donors, most TCRs were seen rarely, yet some public ones were widespread. The study put around 180 TCR beta chains on its list as cytomegalovirus-associated.

The chain has TRBV5-1 and TRBJ1-1; D is uncertain. This TCR was sampled from a young man in good health and CMV-seronegative. The specimen sequenced was PBMCs. CDR3 protein: CASTSGFLSDTEAFF. The CDR3, as DNA: TGCGCCAGCACCTCGGGGTTCCTTTCCGACACTGAAGCTTTCTTT.